The subject of this entry is one T cell receptor beta chain. The record originates from a study of blood T cell repertoires in COVID-19. In the study overall: The study drew acute and convalescent COVID-19 samples from the United States, Italy and Spain. Sources were T cells, B-cell-depleted T cells, or PBMCs; the material itself was cDNA or gDNA.

Using immunoSEQ multiplex PCR, the repertoire was profiled, and TCRdb retains in-frame clones only, with some absent. This table holds over 200,000 clones, just under 90% found once. Trimming stripped 8 bases from V and 2 bases from J, with 16 bases between. This CDR3 comprises 16 residues. Germline assignment: CDR1 MNHEY and CDR2 SMNVEV (reference sequence). The specimen sequenced was peripheral blood. This chain connects TRBV27 to TRBJ1-6, with D perhaps TRBD1 (6 bases). The receptor comes from a man aged 25 to 45 with COVID-19, enrolled during active disease. CDR3 region: CASPTQGHPYNSPLHF. CDR3 DNA sequence: TGTGCCAGCCCTACCCAGGGGCATCCCTATAATTCACCCCTCCACTTT.